The 26 T cell receptor beta chains below were found in one sample sequenced in a study of molecular identifiers for immune sequencing clone quantification. TCRdb re-called the PCR reads with MiXCR, one entry per CDR3 protein. The sample includes over 85,000 distinct CDR3 sequences, around a fifth of them seen just once. Specimen: naive CD8+ T cells from blood, with Jurkat cell RNA spiked in. Subset here: FACS-sorted CD8+CD4-CCR7+CD45RA+ naive T cells. The source is a human donor in good health. Some libraries in this study had Jurkat cell RNA spiked in.

This clonotype was counted only a few times. The chain carries TRBV27 and TRBJ2-7, with TRBD2 matching over 8 bases. Germline V gene data show CDR1 as MNHEY and CDR2 as SMNVEV (reference sequence). This CDR3 spans 15 amino acids. V was clipped by 5 bases and J by 5 bases; unmatched bases: 11. The CDR3 sequence is CASSPPGAGVDEQYF. In nucleotides, the CDR3 is TGTGCCAGCAGTCCGCCAGGAGCGGGAGTGGACGAGCAGTACTTC.

Many counts were recorded for this clonotype. The chain employs TRBV6-6 and TRBJ2-7, with D perhaps matching TRBD1 or TRBD2 (5 bases each). V was shortened by 4 bases and J by 2 bases, with 9 bases between the two germline ends. Germline V lookup: CDR1 MNHNY, CDR2 SVGAGI (reference sequence). The CDR3 spans 13 residues. This CDR3 reads CASSWDGTYEQYF. The CDR3 coding sequence is TGTGCCAGCAGTTGGGACGGTACCTACGAGCAGTACTTC.

With respect to this clonotype: This may arise from a read error, as a much more abundant clone is one base away. The chain is built from TRBV4-2 and TRBJ2-7; D remains ambiguous. The germline CDR1 and CDR2 sequences are LGHNA and YNFKEQ. The CDR3 is 12 amino acids. The V and J ends lost 4 bases and 6 bases respectively, with 10 bases between them. DNA of the CDR3: TGTGCCAGCAGCCGTGGAACCGGCGAGCAGTACTTC. Translation gives CASSRGTGEQYF.

In the case of this clonotype: A much bigger clone sits one base away, suggesting this may be a read error. This is likely a read error, given that the CDR3 carries no conserved phenylalanine or tryptophan at its end. The chain is built from TRBV28 and TRBJ2-7; 8 bases align to TRBD1. The trim removed 3 bases at V and 5 bases at J, leaving 6 bases unmatched. This CDR3 region has 14 residues. Germline V lookup: CDR1 MDHEN, CDR2 SYDVKM. The CDR3: CASSFRGRVDEQYL. The CDR3 DNA is TGTGCCAGCAGTTTCAGGGGGCGCGTCGACGAGCAGTACCTC.

The chain links TRBV4-3 to TRBJ1-2, with D possibly TRBD1 on 6 matching bases. Trimming removed 0 bases from V and 3 bases from J, with 17 bases in between. This CDR3 comprises 17 residues. CDR1 is LGHNA and CDR2 is YSLEER in the germline V gene. CDR3 sequence reads: CASSQDPGEQRDYGYTF. In DNA, the CDR3 is TGCGCCAGCAGCCAAGACCCAGGGGAGCAGAGGGACTATGGCTACACCTTC.

This clonotype was picked up many times. The chain uses TRBV5-5 and TRBJ2-2; D may be TRBD1 (6 bases). Germline V gene sequence: CDR1 SGHKS, CDR2 YYEKEE (reference sequence). The CDR3 extends over 14 amino acids. Trimming left V 0 bases short and J 7 bases short, with 10 bases between. CDR3 in amino acids: CASSLVQGGGELFF. In nucleotides, the CDR3 is TGTGCCAGCAGCTTGGTACAGGGCGGCGGGGAGCTGTTTTTT.

This clonotype was found many times. This chain connects TRBV7-3 to TRBJ1-1; no reliable D call. Per germline, CDR1 SGHTA and CDR2 FQGTGA. The ends were cut back, 2 bases at V and 1 base at J, with 11 bases in the middle. The CDR3 runs 15 residues. CDR3 region: CASSLFGTTNTEAFF. In DNA, the CDR3 is TGTGCCAGCAGCTTATTTGGCACAACGAACACTGAAGCTTTCTTT.

About this clonotype: This sequence may be a read error, since a much larger clone differs from it by one base. The rearrangement uses TRBV4-1 and TRBJ1-5, with 8 bases identical to TRBD1. Germline V CDR1 and CDR2: MGHRA, YSYEKL. CDR3 size: 14 residues. The CDR3 protein is CASSQDRVNQPLHF. CDR3 sequence (DNA): TGCGCCAGCAGTCAGGACAGGGTCAATCAGCCCCTGCATTTT.

This clonotype was picked up many times. The V call is TRBV4-2, the J call TRBJ2-2; 13 bases line up with TRBD2. The germline V gene has CDR1 LGHNA and CDR2 YNFKEQ. V lost 3 bases and J lost 9; bases outside the gene matches: 7. There are 16 residues in the CDR3. For the CDR3, the DNA is TGTGCCAGCAGCCAGGGCGGGACTAGCGGGATCAGGGAGCTGTTTTTT. Amino acid sequence: CASSQGGTSGIRELFF.

This clonotype was seen ten or more times. The rearrangement joins TRBV28 to TRBJ1-5, with D uncertain. Germline loops: CDR1 MDHEN, CDR2 SYDVKM. This CDR3 comprises 16 residues. The V gene lost 5 bases and the J gene lost 1 base, with 15 bases spanning the gap. CDR3 in amino acids: CASSPRGVSSNQPQHF. CDR3 DNA sequence: TGTGCCAGCAGTCCCCGGGGAGTGTCGAGCAATCAGCCCCAGCATTTT.

This clonotype was recorded many times. The chain joins TRBV5-5 to TRBJ1-5, with TRBD1 identical over 8 bases. From germline, CDR1 is SGHKS and CDR2 YYEKEE (reference sequence). The CDR3 runs 16 residues. V dropped 3 bases and J dropped 6; count of bases not matched to a gene: 11. The CDR3 loop is CASSSSGTGLVQPQHF. CDR3 nucleotides: TGTGCCAGCAGCTCGTCCGGGACAGGCTTGGTTCAGCCCCAGCATTTT.

This clonotype has at least ten counts. The chain carries TRBV7-9 and TRBJ2-7; 10 bases line up with TRBD1. The germline CDR1 and CDR2 sequences are SEHNR and FQNEAQ (reference sequence). V gave up 4 bases and J gave up 1 base; unmatched junction bases: 4. This CDR3 comprises 15 residues. The CDR3 nucleotides are TGTGCCAGCAGCTCGGGACAGGGGAATTCCTACGAGCAGTACTTC. Its protein is CASSSGQGNSYEQYF. Based on the CDR3 plus reference TRBV7-9 and TRBJ2-7, the full variable domain is DTGVSQNPRHKITKRGQNVTFRCDPISEHNRLYWYRQTLGQGPEFLTYFQNEAQLEKSRLLSDRFSAERPKGSFSTLEIQRTEQGDSAMYLCASSSGQGNSYEQYFGPGTRLTVT.

This clonotype was recorded many times. The gene calls are TRBV4-3 and TRBJ2-3; D remains ambiguous. The germline CDR1 and CDR2 sequences are LGHNA and YSLEER. The CDR3 extends over 14 amino acids. Trimming took 0 bases from V and 4 from J, leaving 8 bases between them. The CDR3 reads CASSQDWVADTQYF. The CDR3 nucleotides read TGCGCCAGCAGCCAAGATTGGGTAGCAGATACGCAGTATTTT.

This clonotype was detected ten times or more. The chain links TRBV6-5 to TRBJ2-7; D is unclear. This CDR3 spans 11 amino acids. The V gene's germline CDR1 is MNHEY and CDR2 SVGAGI. The ends were cut back, 2 bases at V and 6 bases at J, with 5 bases in the middle. The DNA of the CDR3 is TGTGCCAGCAGTTACGGGGTCGAGCAGTACTTC. This encodes CASSYGVEQYF.

As for this clonotype: A single base separates this from a much larger clone, so it may be a read error. The chain couples TRBV19 to TRBJ2-3; TRBD1 aligns across 7 bases. Germline V gene data show CDR1 as LNHDA and CDR2 as SQIVND (reference sequence). The V and J ends lost 7 bases and 5 bases, in that order; junction bases with no gene match: 27. The CDR3 consists of 20 residues. CDR3 DNA sequence: TGTGCCAGTACCGGCTTCGACAGGGCCCGTGTCGGGAATCATATAGATACGCAGTATTTT. Translation: CASTGFDRARVGNHIDTQYF.

This clonotype was seen a few times. The chain carries TRBV3-2 and TRBJ2-7. TRBV3-2 is reported as a pseudogene. This CDR3 is built from 16 residues. The DNA of the CDR3 is TGTGCCAGCAGCCAAGATTTGCACACCCGCTCCTACGAGCAGTACTTC. Translating gives CASSQDLHTRSYEQYF.

This clonotype came up a few times. V and J are TRBV28 and TRBJ1-1, with 9 bases matching TRBD1. This CDR3 comprises 15 residues. J lost 0 bases, V lost 6 bases, and 5 bases had no gene match. Germline CDR1 and CDR2: MDHEN and SYDVKM. CDR3 region: CASSDGTGMNTEAFF. CDR3 bases: TGTGCCAGCAGCGACGGGACAGGGATGAACACTGAAGCTTTCTTT. Combining the CDR3 with reference TRBV28 and TRBJ1-1 gives the whole variable domain DVKVTQSSRYLVKRTGEKVFLECVQDMDHENMFWYRQDPGLGLRLIYFSYDVKMKEKGDIPEGYSVSREKKERFSLILESASTNQTSMYLCASSDGTGMNTEAFFGQGTRLTVV.

This clonotype was picked up many times. V usage is TRBV5-1 and J usage is TRBJ1-1; the D is unclear. The CDR3 is 15 residues long. Trimming left V 4 bases short and J 2 bases short, with 15 bases between. CDR1 is SGHRS and CDR2 is YFSETQ in the germline V gene. Here the CDR3 DNA reads TGCGCCAGCAGCGAACTCGGGTCAGCTAACACTGAAGCTTTCTTT. Its protein is CASSELGSANTEAFF.

The V and J genes are TRBV9 and TRBJ2-7, with 8 bases aligning to TRBD2. The CDR3 has 14 residues. V trimming: 3 bases; J trimming: 9 bases; junction bases outside the gene matches: 11. CDR1 is SGDLS, CDR2 YYNGEE, per germline. CDR3 in amino acids: CASSDAGTSGAQYF. The CDR3 nucleotides are TGTGCCAGCAGCGATGCCGGGACTAGTGGTGCGCAGTACTTC.

This clonotype was recorded a few times. This chain links TRBV29-1 with TRBJ2-1, with D perhaps matching TRBD2 (7 bases). V was pared by 5 bases and J by 2 bases, with 19 bases between. Germline CDR1 is SQVTM and CDR2 is ANQGSEA. The CDR3 extends over 16 amino acids. CDR3 sequence (DNA): TGCAGCGTTAATAGGGGGAGGCGGGAGACCTACAATGAGCAGTTCTTC. It codes for CSVNRGRRETYNEQFF.

The V and J genes are TRBV13 and TRBJ2-7; D is undetermined. The V end was cut by 3 bases, the J end by 0 bases, with 9 bases between. Germline V gives CDR1 PRHDT, CDR2 FYEKMQ (reference sequence). This CDR3 has 14 residues. CDR3 sequence (DNA): TGTGCCAGCAGCTTCATCCGGAACTCCTACGAGCAGTACTTC. It translates to CASSFIRNSYEQYF.

In regard to this clonotype: A read error may be the cause here, since a much bigger clone is one base away. The V gene is TRBV30, the J gene TRBJ2-7; the match to TRBD1 covers 12 bases. The V gene end was trimmed by 8 bases and the J gene end by 2 bases; junction bases not matched to a gene: 4. Germline values: CDR1 GTSNPN, CDR2 SVGIG (reference sequence). The CDR3 contains 13 residues. The CDR3 loop is CARGQGAPYEQYF. The CDR3 DNA reads TGTGCCCGGGGACAGGGGGCCCCCTACGAGCAGTACTTC.

J is TRBJ2-1 and V is TRBV7-6; 8 bases are a match to TRBD2. CDR3 length equals 16 residues. The V segment lost 1 base and the J segment 2 bases; nucleotides outside the gene matches: 4. Germline CDR1 is SGHVS and CDR2 is FNYEAQ. Here the CDR3 reads CASSLDPGRAYNEQFF. CDR3 in DNA: TGTGCCAGCAGCTTAGATCCCGGGAGGGCCTACAATGAGCAGTTCTTC.

The table lists this clonotype with many counts. The rearrangement links TRBV5-1 to TRBJ2-7; 7 nucleotides line up with TRBD1. CDR1 is SGHRS, CDR2 YFSETQ, per germline. This CDR3 is built from 16 residues. V shed 3 bases, J shed 4 bases, and the junction held 13 bases outside the gene matches. The CDR3 DNA follows: TGCGCCAGCAGCTGGGGTAGTAGAGGGGGCGCTTACGAGCAGTACTTC. This translates into CASSWGSRGGAYEQYF.

This clonotype occurred many times. The gene calls are TRBV20-1 and TRBJ1-2; the D is unclear. Germline assignment: CDR1 DFQATT and CDR2 SNEGSKA (reference sequence). V gave up 6 bases and J gave up 2 bases, with 16 bases separating them. This CDR3 is 14 amino acids long. The DNA for the CDR3 is TGCAGTGCCCAGTCGTTTACGGGCAACTATGGCTACACCTTC. Amino acids: CSAQSFTGNYGYTF.

At least ten counts were recorded for this clonotype. This chain connects TRBV7-9 to TRBJ2-7; D remains ambiguous. Germline lookup yields CDR1 SEHNR and CDR2 FQNEAQ (reference sequence). Between the trimmed V and J ends, which lost 0 bases and 6 bases, there was a span of 9 bases. The CDR3 spans 13 residues. CDR3 sequence: CASSLAVAPEQYF. CDR3 coding DNA: TGTGCCAGCAGCTTAGCTGTGGCCCCCGAGCAGTACTTC.